Presented here are 23 T cell receptor beta chains from one specimen sequenced in a study of blood T cell repertoires in COVID-19. Sequenced by immunoSEQ multiplex PCR; TCRdb stores in-frame clones only, minus some. The table records roughly 200,000 clones, around 80% of them present only once. Sequenced sample: peripheral blood. The receptors here all came from a woman in her sixties or seventies with acute or convalescent COVID-19.

This clone showed up just once. The CDR3 here is CASSLVGSTYNEQFF. In DNA, the CDR3 is TGCGCCAGCAGCTTGGTTGGGAGTACCTACAATGAGCAGTTCTTC. This chain joins TRBV5-1 and TRBJ2-1; weak D call: TRBD2 (5 bases). Trimming removed 0 bases at V and 2 bases at J, with 9 bases between. CDR1 and CDR2 (germline): SGHRS, YFSETQ. The CDR3 is 15 residues long.

The chain carries TRBV7-3 and TRBJ2-1, with 8 bases matching TRBD2. The CDR3 is made up of 15 amino acids. Germline trimming cut 0 bases from V and 4 bases from J; bases unmatched to any gene: 2. The germline CDR1 and CDR2 sequences are SGHTA and FQGTGA. CDR3 coding DNA: TGTGCCAGCAGCTTAACTAGCGGGATGTACAATGAGCAGTTCTTC. Its translation: CASSLTSGMYNEQFF.

The rearrangement links TRBV18 to TRBJ2-7; possible D gene TRBD1, 5 bases. Germline assignment: CDR1 KGHSH and CDR2 LQKENI. The CDR3 has 13 residues. V was cut by 0 bases and J by 6 bases, with 9 bases left in between. Here the CDR3 DNA reads TGTGCCAGCTCACCACCTTCTCAGGGCGAGCAGTACTTC. This codes for CASSPPSQGEQYF.

The chain links TRBV20-1 to TRBJ2-1, with 11 bases fitting TRBD1. The J segment lost 8 bases and the V segment lost 3 bases, leaving 12 bases of the junction unmatched. In germline, CDR1 is DFQATT, CDR2 SNEGSKA (reference sequence). This CDR3 contains 16 residues. The CDR3 DNA sequence: TGCAGTGCTAGTGACTGGACAGGGGGCTTTGGGGATGAGCAGTTCTTC. Amino acid sequence: CSASDWTGGFGDEQFF.

J is TRBJ2-3 and V is TRBV25-1; TRBD1 agrees at 8 bases. V lost 6 bases, J lost 6 bases, and 5 bases stayed unmatched. From germline, CDR1 is MGHDK and CDR2 SYGVNS. This CDR3 is built from 13 residues. The CDR3 protein is CASSSGGRDTQYF. In DNA, the CDR3 is TGTGCCAGCAGCTCAGGGGGCCGGGATACGCAGTATTTT.

The chain employs TRBV6-5 and TRBJ1-1; TRBD1 matches at 7 bases. V was clipped by 7 bases and J by 6 bases; unmatched bases: 8. This CDR3 comprises 13 residues. Germline V gene data show CDR1 as MNHEY and CDR2 as SVGAGI. The CDR3 DNA sequence: TGTGCCAGCAACGACAGGGTTTCCGCTGAAGCTTTCTTT. Protein product: CASNDRVSAEAFF.

CDR3 loop: CASSSGGSEKLFF. The CDR3 DNA is TGTGCCAGCAGTTCGGGGGGAAGTGAAAAACTGTTTTTT. V usage is TRBV6-5 and J usage is TRBJ1-4, with a weak D call TRBD1 (5 bases). The length of the CDR3 is 13 residues. Germline-derived CDR1 and CDR2 are MNHEY and SVGAGI. The V and J ends lost 4 bases and 7 bases respectively, with 10 bases between them.

The CDR3 is CSAAPVSGTEAFF. Here the CDR3 DNA reads TGCAGCGCGGCGCCAGTAAGCGGCACTGAAGCTTTCTTT. The chain links TRBV29-1 to TRBJ1-1; D gene unclear. The ends were cut back, 7 bases at V and 4 bases at J, with 16 bases in the middle. This CDR3 region has 13 residues. Germline loops: CDR1 SQVTM, CDR2 ANQGSEA.

J is TRBJ1-6 and V is TRBV2; D is unclear. The CDR3 spans 16 residues. Trimming cost V 0 bases and J 7 bases, with 13 bases left between them. From germline, CDR1 is SNHLY and CDR2 FYNNEI. CDR3: CASSEARWSANSPLHF. In DNA form, the CDR3 reads TGTGCCAGCAGTGAAGCTCGGTGGTCCGCAAATTCACCCCTCCACTTT.

This clone was observed once. The chain links TRBV29-1 to TRBJ1-3, with 11 bases fitting TRBD1. Germline CDR1 and CDR2: SQVTM and ANQGSEA. The CDR3 is 16 amino acids. V shed 3 bases, J shed 4 bases, and the junction held 8 bases outside the gene matches. CDR3 sequence: CSVDQRTGGSGNTIYF. The CDR3 nucleotides read TGCAGCGTTGATCAACGGACAGGGGGCTCCGGAAACACCATATATTTT.

The gene calls are TRBV9 and TRBJ1-4; 7 nucleotides match TRBD1. Germline V gene lookup returns CDR1 SGDLS and CDR2 YYNGEE. This CDR3 contains 16 residues. Germline trimming cut 3 bases from V and 7 bases from J; bases unmatched to any gene: 12. CDR3 DNA sequence: TGTGCCAGCAGCGGGGACAGCTCCCCACTTGGTGAAAAACTGTTTTTT. Residues: CASSGDSSPLGEKLFF.

V and J are TRBV5-5 and TRBJ1-6; D possibly corresponds to TRBD1 (6 bases). V gave up 0 bases and J gave up 6 bases, with 13 bases separating them. The length of the CDR3 is 16 residues. Germline V gene data show CDR1 as SGHKS and CDR2 as YYEKEE (reference sequence). CDR3 in DNA: TGTGCCAGCAGCTTGGTGGACAGTACCCCTAATTCACCCCTCCACTTT. Translated: CASSLVDSTPNSPLHF.

The V and J genes are TRBV27 and TRBJ1-2; tentatively, D is TRBD1 (6 bases). The CDR3 contains 14 residues. Between the trimmed V and J ends, which lost 3 bases and 5 bases, there was a span of 13 bases. Germline CDR1 reads MNHEY; CDR2 reads SMNVEV (reference sequence). The CDR3 reads CASSLLPGVYGYTF. CDR3 nucleotides: TGTGCCAGCAGTTTGCTCCCAGGGGTTTATGGCTACACCTTC.

The chain has TRBV19 and TRBJ1-2; 8 bases align to TRBD1. The CDR3 consists of 13 residues. The J segment lost 7 bases and the V segment lost 7 bases, leaving 8 bases of the junction unmatched. Germline CDR1 reads LNHDA; CDR2 reads SQIVND (reference sequence). The CDR3 protein is CASNHGTGGGYTF. CDR3 DNA sequence: TGTGCCAGTAACCACGGGACAGGTGGTGGCTACACCTTC.

This clone has a single count. V is TRBV5-1 and J is TRBJ2-2; 7 nucleotides agree with TRBD2. The CDR3 loop spans 16 amino acids. Germline V lookup: CDR1 SGHRS, CDR2 YFSETQ. The junction had 9 bases not matched to a gene; V was cut back by 4 bases and J by 3 bases. The CDR3 is CASSLSGRADTGELFF. The CDR3 nucleotides are TGCGCCAGCAGCCTGTCGGGGAGGGCGGACACCGGGGAGCTGTTTTTT.

The chain links TRBV2 to TRBJ2-7; D is possibly TRBD2 (6 bases). The CDR3 has 15 amino acids. Trimming removed 7 bases from V and 1 base from J, with 17 bases in between. From germline, CDR1 is SNHLY and CDR2 FYNNEI. CDR3 in DNA: TGTGCCAGCACCCCTAGGGGAGGAATTTCCTACGAGCAGTACTTC. Translating gives CASTPRGGISYEQYF.

There are a few counts of this clone. This chain joins TRBV5-6 and TRBJ2-2, with D tentatively TRBD1 (7 bases). Trimming removed 4 bases from V and 5 bases from J, with 21 bases in between. Looked up from germline, CDR1 is SGHDT and CDR2 is YYEEEE. This CDR3 spans 17 amino acids. The CDR3 DNA is TGTGCCAGCAGCCTCCCGGCAGGGGGGTTGAAAACCGGGGAGCTGTTTTTT. This encodes CASSLPAGGLKTGELFF.

The chain combines TRBV5-4 with TRBJ2-3; weak D call: TRBD2 (6 bases). The germline V and J ends were trimmed by 0 bases and 1 base, with 15 bases remaining between them. The CDR3 is made up of 17 amino acids. The germline V gene has CDR1 SGHNT and CDR2 YYREEE (reference sequence). CDR3 bases: TGTGCCAGCAGCTTGGCCTGGGGGGAGCACGGCACAGATACGCAGTATTTT. Its protein is CASSLAWGEHGTDTQYF.

The chain links TRBV3-1 (or the pseudogene TRBV3-2) to TRBJ1-2, with 8 bases aligning to TRBD1. CDR1 is LGHDT and CDR2 is YNNKEL in the germline V gene (reference sequence). After removal of 4 bases from V and 3 bases from J, the junction contained 4 bases not matched to a gene. The CDR3 spans 14 residues. The CDR3 protein is CASSRTGRDYGYTF. The CDR3 DNA reads TGTGCCAGCAGCCGGACAGGGAGGGACTATGGCTACACCTTC.

The chain joins TRBV2 to TRBJ1-1; D is possibly TRBD1 (6 bases). The CDR3 is 14 amino acids. Trimming stripped 6 bases from V and 1 base from J, with 12 bases between. Germline CDR1 reads SNHLY; CDR2 reads FYNNEI. CDR3 sequence (DNA): TGTGCCAGCAGCCAACAGGGAAAGAACACTGAAGCTTTCTTT. Its protein is CASSQQGKNTEAFF.

V gene TRBV5-1 combines with J gene TRBJ2-7; 9 bases agree with TRBD1. The CDR3 has 16 amino acids. Germline CDR1 is SGHRS and CDR2 is YFSETQ. V shed 1 base, J shed 3 bases, and the junction held 8 bases outside the gene matches. The CDR3 loop is CASSLTQGAVNYEQYF. DNA of the CDR3: TGCGCCAGCAGCTTGACACAGGGGGCGGTTAACTACGAGCAGTACTTC.

This clone has just one count. The chain carries TRBV5-4 and TRBJ1-2, with 9 bases that match TRBD1. There are 14 residues in the CDR3. V lost 4 bases, J lost 4 bases, and 5 bases stayed unmatched. Germline CDR1 is SGHNT and CDR2 is YYREEE (reference sequence). The CDR3 DNA reads as TGTGCCAGCAGCCCGAGGGACAGGGCCTATGGCTACACCTTC. Its translation is CASSPRDRAYGYTF.

The chain recombines TRBV5-4 with TRBJ2-3; 8 nucleotides line up with TRBD2. Germline lookup yields CDR1 SGHNT and CDR2 YYREEE (reference sequence). The CDR3 totals 14 residues. J lost 5 bases, V lost 4 bases, and 6 bases had no gene match. This CDR3 is CASSNTGGGDTQYF. As DNA, the CDR3 is TGTGCCAGCAGCAACACGGGGGGGGGAGATACGCAGTATTTT.